This T cell receptor beta chain is drawn from a study of blood T cell repertoires in COVID-19. Across the study: Material from acute and convalescent COVID-19 was sourced from the United States, Italy and Spain. Nucleic acid was either cDNA or gDNA, and it came from T cells, B-cell-depleted T cells, or PBMCs.

V was shortened by 5 bases and J by 4 bases, with 11 bases between the two germline ends. The CDR3 extends over 13 amino acids. The V gene's germline CDR1 is SGHTA and CDR2 FQGTGA. Clones were read by immunoSEQ multiplex PCR, and TCRdb kept only the in-frame ones, dropping some. This table has tens of thousands of clones, approximately 80% appearing once. This TCR was recovered from an older woman with acute or convalescent COVID-19. This sequence joins TRBV7-3 and TRBJ2-5; D is uncertain. Sequencing was carried out using peripheral blood. As DNA, the CDR3 is TGTGCCAGCAGCGCAGGTGTGGGAGAGACCCAGTACTTC. This sequence encodes CASSAGVGETQYF.